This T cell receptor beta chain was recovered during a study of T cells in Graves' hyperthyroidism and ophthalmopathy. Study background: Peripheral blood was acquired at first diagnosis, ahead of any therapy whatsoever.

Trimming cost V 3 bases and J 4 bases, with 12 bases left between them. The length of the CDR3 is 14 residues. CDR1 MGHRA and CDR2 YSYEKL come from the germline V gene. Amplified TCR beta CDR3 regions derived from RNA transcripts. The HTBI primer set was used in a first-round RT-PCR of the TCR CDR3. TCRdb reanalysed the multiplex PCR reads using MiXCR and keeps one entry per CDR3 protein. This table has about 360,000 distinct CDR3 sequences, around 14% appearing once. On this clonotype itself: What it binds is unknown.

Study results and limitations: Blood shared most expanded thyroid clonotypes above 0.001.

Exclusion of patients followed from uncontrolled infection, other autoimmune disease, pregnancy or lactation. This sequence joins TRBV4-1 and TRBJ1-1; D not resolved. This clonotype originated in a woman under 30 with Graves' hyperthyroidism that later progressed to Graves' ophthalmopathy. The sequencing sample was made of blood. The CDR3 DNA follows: TGCGCCAGCAGCCAGATGGGTGCAGGCACTGAAGCTTTCTTT. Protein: CASSQMGAGTEAFF.